A single sample is the source of the 6 T cell receptor beta chains below, sequenced in a study of post-analysis software for immune sequencing data. Study-level findings and limits: The five TRBV segments detected at higher frequency in patients than in controls included TRBV5-6, TRBV5-1 and TRBV20-1.

Unique molecular identifiers were carried by the TCR beta cDNA libraries. TCRdb itself ran the PCR reads through MiXCR, one entry per CDR3 protein. Of about 820,000 distinct CDR3 sequences in the sample, approximately 50% were seen once. These TCRs are of unknown antigen specificity. Sequencing used blood. Receptors were obtained from a girl aged 5-17 years with multiple sclerosis.

Comment on this clonotype: A clone one base away is much larger, so this may be a read error. This chain uses TRBV9 with TRBJ2-7, with TRBD2 matching over 8 bases. CDR1 is SGDLS, CDR2 YYNGEE, per germline. The CDR3 is made up of 15 amino acids. V lost 3 bases, J lost 9 bases, and 14 bases stayed unmatched. For the CDR3, the DNA is TGTGCCAGCAGCGGACGGACTAGCACCTCGGGGGGGCAGTACTTC. This sequence encodes CASSGRTSTSGGQYF.

This clonotype has a handful of counts. The chain employs TRBV20-1 and TRBJ2-5; no definite D call. Germline values: CDR1 DFQATT, CDR2 SNEGSKA (reference sequence). The germline V and J ends were trimmed by 4 bases and 1 base, with 13 bases remaining between them. The CDR3 extends over 14 amino acids. CDR3 DNA sequence: TGCAGTGCTAAGAGAGAAGGGTTCCAAGAGACCCAGTACTTC. Protein product: CSAKREGFQETQYF.

The chain links TRBV6-1 to TRBJ1-5; TRBD1 might be the D (5 bases). Germline V gene data show CDR1 as MNHNS and CDR2 as SASEGT. The CDR3 runs to 14 residues. V dropped 1 base and J dropped 5 bases, with 9 bases sitting between them. The DNA of the CDR3 is TGTGCCAGCAGTGAAGTTAGGGGTTATCAGCCCCAGCATTTT. This codes for CASSEVRGYQPQHF.

This clonotype was detected only a few times. V is TRBV10-3 and J is TRBJ2-1; 13 bases are a match to TRBD2. The V gene's germline CDR1 is ENHRY and CDR2 SYGVKD. The V and J ends lost 4 bases and 8 bases, in that order; junction bases with no gene match: 5. The CDR3 spans 15 residues. CDR3 in amino acids: CAISVLGTSGDEQFF. CDR3 sequence (DNA): TGTGCCATCAGTGTTTTGGGGACTAGCGGGGATGAGCAGTTCTTC.

Only one count was recorded for this clonotype. Mismatch with germline at one junction end may stem from a read error. The chain carries TRBV7-7 and TRBJ2-1, with TRBD1 identical over 8 bases. This CDR3 is built from 13 residues. Germline V gene data show CDR1 as SSHAT and CDR2 as FNYEAQ (reference sequence). CDR3 amino acids: CASSLDRGSEQFF. In DNA, the CDR3 is TGTGCTAGCAGCTTAGACAGGGGAAGTGAGCAGTTCTTC.

The rearrangement uses TRBV20-1 and TRBJ2-4; 8 nucleotides line up with TRBD2. Germline CDR1 DFQATT, CDR2 SNEGSKA (reference sequence). The CDR3 sequence is 14 residues long. V dropped 0 bases and J dropped 13; count of bases not matched to a gene: 11. CDR3: CSARDFAGGEEQYF. As DNA, the CDR3 is TGCAGTGCTAGAGATTTTGCGGGGGGCGAGGAGCAGTACTTC.